Listed below are T cell receptor beta chains from one sample, sequenced in a study of blood T cell repertoires in COVID-19. Sequenced by immunoSEQ multiplex PCR; TCRdb stores in-frame clones only, minus some. The sample shows around 300,000 clones, 88% of them seen only once. Source material: PBMCs or T cells enriched from blood (not recorded which). The receptors were sampled from a woman aged 45 to 65 who had recovered from COVID-19. Each CDR3 is given with its conserved first and last residue. The order of the fields is J gene, clone size, V gene, D gene, CDR3 protein, CDR3 DNA. D genes are given only for firm matches. Size is omitted from some rows. Given values are once, few, many or a class for expanded clones.

TRBJ2-7,-,TRBV7-2,TRBD2,CASRKGRAGVEYEQYF,TGTGCCAGCCGGAAGGGTAGGGCGGGAGTGGAATACGAGCAGTACTTC
TRBJ1-4,-,TRBV19,-,CASSPSSESLFF,TGTGCCAGTAGTCCCTCTTCGGAGTCACTGTTTTTT
TRBJ1-1,-,TRBV6-5,-,CASSYQKNTEAFF,TGTGCCAGCAGTTACCAAAAAAACACTGAAGCTTTCTTT
TRBJ1-1,-,TRBV7-3,-,CASSLTGAGITEAFF,TGTGCCAGCAGCTTAACGGGGGCTGGTATCACTGAAGCTTTCTTT
TRBJ2-3,-,TRBV7-8,TRBD2,CASSSRGGGGSDTQYF,TGTGCCAGCAGCTCCCGCGGGGGGGGCGGCTCAGATACGCAGTATTTT
TRBJ1-3,-,TRBV28,-,CASSLGRVGNTIYF,TGTGCCAGCAGTTTGGGCAGGGTAGGAAACACCATATATTTT
TRBJ1-5,-,TRBV28,-,CASSLHGSNQPQHF,TGTGCCAGCAGTTTACACGGTAGCAATCAGCCCCAGCATTTT
TRBJ2-2,-,TRBV7-7,-,CASSQRPGTGELFF,TGTGCTAGCAGCCAGCGCCCGGGGACCGGGGAGCTGTTTTTT
TRBJ1-2,-,TRBV27,TRBD1,CASSFSGLGGSGYGYTF,TGTGCCAGCAGTTTTTCTGGGTTAGGGGGCTCAGGCTATGGCTACACCTTC
TRBJ2-7,once,TRBV5-6,-,CASSRQPFAYEQYF,TGTGCCAGCAGCCGACAGCCATTCGCCTACGAGCAGTACTTC
TRBJ2-7,-,TRBV28,-,CASGDSRYEQYF,TGTGCCAGCGGCGACAGCAGATACGAGCAGTACTTC
TRBJ2-3,-,TRBV27,-,CASSLSLLLTDTQYF,TGTGCCAGCAGTTTATCCCTGCTACTCACAGATACGCAGTATTTT
TRBJ2-7,once,TRBV28,TRBD2,CASRGGLAGAEQYF,TGTGCCAGCAGAGGGGGACTAGCGGGAGCCGAGCAGTACTTC
TRBJ2-5,-,TRBV6-2/TRBV6-3,TRBD2,CASSKGLTGETQYF,TGTGCCAGCAGTAAGGGACTAACCGGGGAGACCCAGTACTTC
TRBJ1-1,-,TRBV6-5,-,CATIREGEAFF,TGTGCCACTATCAGGGAAGGCGAAGCTTTCTTT
TRBJ1-6,-,TRBV19,TRBD1,CASSQPQGGNSPLHF,TGTGCCAGTAGTCAGCCACAGGGGGGAAATTCACCCCTCCACTTT
TRBJ2-5,-,TRBV20-1,-,CSAVQETQYF,TGCAGTGCTGTACAAGAGACCCAGTACTTC
TRBJ1-5,-,TRBV6-5,-,CASSRERGGYQPQHF,TGTGCCAGCAGTCGGGAGAGGGGTGGGTATCAGCCCCAGCATTTT
TRBJ2-3,-,TRBV28,TRBD2,CASSLYLSAGGADTQYF,TGTGCCAGCAGTTTATACCTCTCGGCGGGGGGGGCAGATACGCAGTATTTT
TRBJ1-5,once,TRBV4-2,-,CASSQVQGRDQPQHF,TGTGCCAGCAGCCAAGTCCAGGGTAGGGATCAGCCCCAGCATTTT
TRBJ1-2,-,TRBV6-5,-,CASSYESVRGYTF,TGTGCCAGCAGTTACGAGAGTGTACGAGGCTACACCTTC
TRBJ1-4,-,TRBV27,-,CASRRPGFGEKLFF,TGTGCCAGCCGCCGGCCGGGGTTTGGTGAAAAACTGTTTTTT
TRBJ2-7,-,TRBV15,-,CATSRDQTSSPARQYF,TGTGCCACCAGCAGAGATCAGACTAGTTCGCCTGCTAGGCAGTACTTC
TRBJ2-3,-,TRBV4-3,-,CASSQDYSGDTQYF,TGCGCCAGCAGCCAAGATTATTCGGGGGATACGCAGTATTTT
TRBJ1-3,-,TRBV4-3,-,CASSQDPRGGNTIYF,TGCGCCAGCAGCCAAGATCCCAGGGGTGGAAACACCATATATTTT
TRBJ2-5,-,TRBV6-6,TRBD2,CASTPSGGATQYF,TGTGCCAGCACCCCTAGCGGCGGGGCGACCCAGTACTTC
TRBJ2-1,-,TRBV11-2,TRBD2,CASRSLAGYYNEQFF,TGTGCCAGCAGGTCACTAGCGGGTTACTACAATGAGCAGTTCTTC
TRBJ1-2,-,TRBV14,-,CASSPGYRYGYTF,TGTGCCAGCAGCCCAGGATACCGCTATGGCTACACCTTC